This record concerns one T cell receptor (beta chain) sequence. Its antigen is undetermined. No infections or other immune events were documented during collection. The method was immunoSEQ multiplex PCR; TCRdb's version includes in-frame clones alone and lacks a portion of them. The sample carries about 86,000 clones, about 88% recorded once. V lost 9 bases to trimming and J lost 2 bases; unmatched junction nucleotides: 4. CDR1 and CDR2 from the germline V gene are LNHDA and SQIVND (reference sequence). CDR3 size: 13 residues. This sample is part of a study of identifying expanded T cells in peripheral blood. Study-level results: Over about two and four weeks, about 16.4 and 19 clones changed, versus around 1.3 between replicates.

The chain employs TRBV19 and TRBJ1-5, with 7 bases aligning to TRBD1. The clonotype comes from a person between 18 and 75 years old in good health. Sequencing was performed on blood. The CDR3 loop is CASDDRGNQPQHF. CDR3 in DNA: TGTGCCAGCGATGACAGGGGCAATCAGCCCCAGCATTTT.